Presented here are 17 T cell receptor beta chains from one specimen sequenced in a study of CD4 T cells in relation to SARS-CoV-2 and coronaviruses. No antigens are known for them. Unexposed donor CD4+ T cells date from about 2011-2018, before the COVID-19 pandemic. After about ten days of culture, CD4+ T cells were isolated. Assay: immunoSEQ multiplex PCR; the TCRdb copy retains only in-frame clones and omits some. Altogether some 14,000 clones are present, approximately 78% being singletons, with the ten largest covering roughly 18%. Sequencing was carried out using CD4+ T cells from PBMCs, cultured in vitro. Receptors were obtained from a human donor in good health.

V gene TRBV4-2 combines with J gene TRBJ2-1; D gene unclear. Trimming removed 0 bases from V and 6 bases from J, with 9 bases in between. Germline CDR1 reads LGHNA; CDR2 reads YNFKEQ. The CDR3 sequence is 14 residues long. The CDR3 protein is CASSQEGGVNEQFF. CDR3 nucleotides: TGTGCCAGCAGCCAAGAGGGCGGAGTCAATGAGCAGTTCTTC.

This clone showed up just a few times. The chain's CDR3 is CASSQDRLASQETQYF. The CDR3 nucleotides read TGTGCCAGCAGCCAAGATAGACTAGCTTCCCAAGAGACCCAGTACTTC. This chain connects TRBV3-1 (or the pseudogene TRBV3-2) to TRBJ2-5; 7 bases are a match to TRBD2. The CDR3 length is 16 residues. Germline CDR1 is LGHDT and CDR2 is YNNKEL (reference sequence). J gave up 1 base and V 0 bases, and 5 bases lay outside the gene matches.

The J gene is TRBJ2-7, the V gene TRBV12-3 or TRBV12-4; D may be TRBD2 (6 bases). V lost 10 bases, J lost 2 bases, and 15 bases lay in between. The CDR3 consists of 13 residues. This chain's CDR3 is CATAGGSPYEQYF. The DNA of the CDR3 is TGTGCCACAGCGGGCGGCAGCCCCTACGAGCAGTACTTC.

The J gene is TRBJ2-1, the V gene TRBV9; D uncertain. Germline CDR1 and CDR2: SGDLS and YYNGEE. V dropped 0 bases and J dropped 2 bases, with 21 bases sitting between them. There are 19 residues in the CDR3. The CDR3 DNA is TGTGCCAGCAGCGTAGCTATCCAGTCTAAGGAGATCCCCTACAATGAGCAGTTCTTC. This gives the protein CASSVAIQSKEIPYNEQFF.

J is TRBJ2-2 and V is TRBV7-2; 8 bases are shared with TRBD1. The CDR3 contains 15 residues. The V and J ends lost 2 bases and 4 bases, in that order; junction bases with no gene match: 3. Germline V CDR1 and CDR2: SGHTA, FQGNSA. The CDR3 nucleotides read TGTGCCAGCAGCTTAACAGGGGGGTTCACCGGGGAGCTGTTTTTT. Its translation is CASSLTGGFTGELFF. Supplemented by reference TRBV7-2 and TRBJ2-2, the full variable domain reads GAGVSQSPSNKVTEKGKDVELRCDPISGHTALYWYRQSLGQGLEFLIYFQGNSAPDKSGLPSDRFSAERTGGSVSTLTIQRTQQEDSAVYLCASSLTGGFTGELFFGEGSRLTVL.

The CDR3: CATSSTQVLDQETQYF. The CDR3 coding sequence is TGTGCCACCAGCAGCACCCAGGTATTGGACCAAGAGACCCAGTACTTC. The V call is TRBV15, the J call TRBJ2-5; no firm D call. The germline V gene has CDR1 LNHNV and CDR2 YYDKDF (reference sequence). V lost 3 bases and J 0 bases, leaving 14 bases between the germline ends. CDR3 length: 16 amino acids.

This clone came up once. The chain uses TRBV19 and TRBJ2-7; maybe TRBD2 (5 bases). The length of the CDR3 is 15 residues. CDR1 and CDR2 (germline): LNHDA, SQIVND (reference sequence). The V end was cut by 5 bases, the J end by 0 bases, with 14 bases between. The DNA for the CDR3 is TGTGCCAGTAGTCCAACTAGGCGACACTCCTACGAGCAGTACTTC. Its translation: CASSPTRRHSYEQYF.

The rearrangement links TRBV19 to TRBJ2-5; D may correspond to TRBD1 or TRBD2 (5 bases each). The CDR3 extends over 15 amino acids. Trimming removed 6 bases at V and 1 base at J, with 15 bases between. Germline CDR1 LNHDA, CDR2 SQIVND (reference sequence). CDR3 sequence: CASRYRLGAQETQYF. The DNA for the CDR3 is TGTGCCAGTAGATACCGTCTCGGGGCCCAAGAGACCCAGTACTTC.

The rearrangement joins TRBV19 to TRBJ1-5, with D perhaps TRBD1 (6 bases). The CDR3 runs 13 residues. The germline CDR1 and CDR2 sequences are LNHDA and SQIVND (reference sequence). The germline V and J ends were trimmed by 5 bases and 7 bases, with 12 bases remaining between them. CDR3 loop: CASSQGNLQPQHF. The DNA of the CDR3 is TGTGCCAGTAGTCAGGGGAACCTCCAGCCCCAGCATTTT.

The rearrangement uses TRBV10-3 and TRBJ2-2; 12 nucleotides match TRBD1. Germline V gene sequence: CDR1 ENHRY, CDR2 SYGVKD. J was trimmed by 3 bases and V by 4 bases; bases with no gene match: 12. The CDR3 runs to 19 residues. The CDR3 DNA sequence: TGTGCCATCAGTGGCATAGGGGACAGGGGGCCCATGGACACCGGGGAGCTGTTTTTT. Amino acids: CAISGIGDRGPMDTGELFF.

The CDR3 region has the DNA TGTGCCAGCAGCCAGGCGCGTGGGAGAATGGGGACCACAGATACGCAGTATTTT. Translating gives CASSQARGRMGTTDTQYF. This chain joins TRBV14 and TRBJ2-3; D tentatively reads TRBD1 or TRBD2 (5 bases each). This CDR3 is 18 amino acids long. Per germline, CDR1 SGHDN and CDR2 FVKESK. V lost 3 bases and J lost 2, with 21 bases in between. The whole variable domain, filled in from reference TRBV14 and TRBJ2-3, reads EAGVTQFPSHSVIEKGQTVTLRCDPISGHDNLYWYRRVMGKEIKFLLHFVKESKQDESGMPNNRFLAERTGGTYSTLKVQPAELEDSGVYFCASSQARGRMGTTDTQYFGPGTRLTVL.

The CDR3 bases are TGTGCCAGCAGTAAAGACAGGTCGACTATTCATGGCTACACCTTC. Its translation: CASSKDRSTIHGYTF. This sequence joins TRBV7-3 and TRBJ1-2; D possibly corresponds to TRBD1 (6 bases). CDR1 SGHTA and CDR2 FQGTGA come from the germline V gene. The CDR3 loop spans 15 amino acids. Trimming cost V 6 bases and J 6 bases, with 20 bases left between them. The variable domain in full, with the rest retrieved from reference TRBV7-3 and TRBJ1-2, is GAGVSQTPSNKVTEKGKYVELRCDPISGHTALYWYRQSLGQGPEFLIYFQGTGAADDSGLPNDRFFAVRPEGSVSTLKIQRTERGDSAVYLCASSKDRSTIHGYTFGSGTRLTVV.

V and J are TRBV3-1 (or the pseudogene TRBV3-2) and TRBJ2-7, with a weak D call TRBD2 (5 bases). The CDR3 consists of 14 residues. V was trimmed by 1 base and J by 3 bases, leaving 10 bases between them. CDR1 and CDR2 from the germline V gene are LGHDT and YNNKEL (reference sequence). The CDR3 sequence is CASSQGTRRYEQYF. Here the CDR3 DNA reads TGTGCCAGCAGCCAAGGGACTCGCCGCTACGAGCAGTACTTC.

This sequence joins TRBV6-5 and TRBJ2-3, with a tentative D call TRBD2 (6 bases). V was trimmed by 5 bases and J by 9 bases, leaving 12 bases between them. There are 12 residues in the CDR3. Germline assignment: CDR1 MNHEY and CDR2 SVGAGI. As DNA, the CDR3 is TGTGCCAGCAGTCGGGGCGGGAACACGCAGTATTTT. Protein: CASSRGGNTQYF.

The chain employs TRBV5-1 and TRBJ2-3; D is perhaps TRBD1 or TRBD2 (6 bases each). With 4 bases removed from V and 0 bases from J, the gap between germline ends came to 15 bases. The CDR3 covers 16 residues. Germline lookup yields CDR1 SGHRS and CDR2 YFSETQ. The CDR3 region is CASSILTGTSTDTQYF. The DNA of the CDR3 is TGCGCCAGCAGCATCTTAACAGGGACTAGCACAGATACGCAGTATTTT. Complete variable domain (other parts from reference TRBV5-1 and TRBJ2-3): KAGVTQTPRYLIKTRGQQVTLSCSPISGHRSVSWYQQTPGQGLQFLFEYFSETQRNKGNFPGRFSGRQFSNSRSEMNVSTLELGDSALYLCASSILTGTSTDTQYFGPGTRLTVL.

The chain couples TRBV6-6 to TRBJ2-2, with a weak D call TRBD2 (7 bases). The CDR3 covers 15 residues. Germline values: CDR1 MNHNY, CDR2 SVGAGI (reference sequence). Trimming shortened V by 1 base and J by 5 bases, and 11 bases separated the two germline ends. The CDR3 sequence is CASSYLQGGTGELFF. The CDR3 DNA sequence: TGTGCCAGCAGTTACTTACAGGGAGGGACCGGGGAGCTGTTTTTT.

The chain has TRBV14 and TRBJ2-5, with D uncertain. Germline V gene lookup returns CDR1 SGHDN and CDR2 FVKESK. This CDR3 region has 14 residues. The V end lost 0 bases, the J end lost 9 bases, and 14 bases lay between the germline ends. The CDR3 DNA reads as TGTGCCAGCAGCCAAGATCTCACGCCTGGGGCCCAGTACTTC. It translates to CASSQDLTPGAQYF.